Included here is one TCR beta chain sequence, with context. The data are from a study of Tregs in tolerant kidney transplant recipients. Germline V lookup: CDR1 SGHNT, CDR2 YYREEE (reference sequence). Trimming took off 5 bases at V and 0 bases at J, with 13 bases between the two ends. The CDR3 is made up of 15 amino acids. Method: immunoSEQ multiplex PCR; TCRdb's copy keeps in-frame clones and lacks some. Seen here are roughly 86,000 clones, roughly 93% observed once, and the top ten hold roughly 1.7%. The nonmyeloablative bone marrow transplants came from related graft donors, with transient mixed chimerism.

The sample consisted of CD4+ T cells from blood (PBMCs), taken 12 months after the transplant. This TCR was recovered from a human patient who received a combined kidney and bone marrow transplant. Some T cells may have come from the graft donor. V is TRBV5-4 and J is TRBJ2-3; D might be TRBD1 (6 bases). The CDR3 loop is CASSESGHSTDTQYF. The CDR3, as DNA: TGTGCCAGCAGTGAATCGGGACACAGCACAGATACGCAGTATTTT.